This TCR beta chain derives from a study of T cell responses to AZD1222 COVID-19 vaccine. Study outcomes and limitations: In a largely white British group with more females than males, clonal diversity was possibly underestimated. It was only a handful of AZD1222 recipients who were seropositive at baseline. Repertoire sampling happened only post peak T cell response. Reportedly, close to half of spike-specific TCRs are directed against unmutated variant regions.

V shed 1 base, J shed 5 bases, and the junction held 7 bases outside the gene matches. Germline CDR1 reads GTSNPN; CDR2 reads SVGIG (reference sequence). This CDR3 has 15 amino acids. Clones were read by immunoSEQ multiplex PCR, and TCRdb kept only the in-frame ones, dropping some. Of some 170,000 clones in the sample, approximately 92% were seen once. With respect to this clone: The antigen is unknown.

The receptor comes from an adult in good health. The chain has TRBV30 and TRBJ2-5; 10 bases are shared with TRBD1. This specimen consisted of peripheral blood, obtained on day 0 of AZD1222 vaccination. The CDR3 protein is CAWSAPGQGRETQYF. The CDR3 nucleotides are TGTGCCTGGAGTGCGCCGGGACAGGGGAGGGAGACCCAGTACTTC.